This passage covers 2 T cell receptor beta chains from one sample sequenced in a study of cytomegalovirus exposure and HLA in healthy donors. The PCR employed 60 Vbeta primers together with 13 Jbeta primers. Sequenced by immunoSEQ multiplex PCR; TCRdb stores in-frame clones only, minus some. The sample includes 90,000 to 140,000 clones, around four fifths seen only once; the top ten take roughly 1.2%. The sequencing sample was made of PBMCs. All receptors derive from a young man in good health and CMV-seronegative.

This sequence joins TRBV2 and TRBJ2-2, with 11 nucleotides matching TRBD2. With V trimmed by 9 bases and J by 1 base, 1 base remained unmatched. Germline CDR1 reads SNHLY; CDR2 reads FYNNEI. The CDR3 is 14 residues long. The CDR3 loop reads CASGTSGNTGELFF. The CDR3 DNA reads TGTGCCAGTGGGACTAGCGGGAACACCGGGGAGCTGTTTTTT. The full variable domain, rest sourced from reference TRBV2 and TRBJ2-2, is EPEVTQTPSHQVTQMGQEVILRCVPISNHLYFYWYRQILGQKVEFLVSFYNNEISEKSEIFDDQFSVERPDGSNFTLKIRSTKLEDSAMYFCASGTSGNTGELFFGEGSRLTVL.

This clone came up once. The rearrangement links TRBV4-3 to TRBJ2-7; the D gene is possibly TRBD2 (6 bases). The V end was cut by 0 bases, the J end by 3 bases, with 15 bases between. CDR1 and CDR2 (germline): LGHNA, YSLEER. CDR3 length: 16 residues. CDR3 coding DNA: TGCGCCAGCAGCCAAGAGGGCGGGAACCCATACTACGAGCAGTACTTC. Amino acids: CASSQEGGNPYYEQYF.